This T cell receptor beta chain was recovered during a study of response to subunit inactivated influenza vaccine (dated by TCRdb to about 2018). A note on the overall study: The study used deep quantitative T cell receptor repertoire profiling to track responses to a trivalent subunit inactivated influenza vaccine.

Concerning this clonotype: Its antigen is not yet known. One base away there is no much larger clone; base qualities are not given.

The paper as a whole reports these results and caveats: The authors proposed that each seasonal influenza vaccination may bring in only a limited number of new T cells.

Library creation used RT-PCR. The sequencing machine was an Illumina HiSeq 2500. The raw public data were reprocessed by TCRdb itself: fastp quality trimming at Q25, MiXCR clonotype calling, in-frame beta chains only. Identical CDR3 protein sequences are pooled into one entry, listed with their most common genes and DNA. In this sample the table shows about 150,000 distinct CDR3 sequences, about 10% of which occur a single time. The biggest ten clones account for roughly a third of the sample. The CDR3 spans 14 residues, from the cysteine through the phenylalanine. CDR3 DNA is the only sequence kept; it has 42 bases, read in frame from the first base. V is reduced by 6 bases and J by 5 bases, leaving a spacing of 19 bases between them. CDR1 and CDR2 are read off the germline V gene as SQVTM and ANQGSEA.

This TCR was sampled from a man between 50 and 70 years old who received an inactivated influenza vaccine. Donor details come from another sample of the same person, matched by shared clones. The sample in question was CD8+ T cells sorted from PBMCs, obtained around 25 months after vaccination. This chain is built from TRBV29-1 and TRBJ1-2; TRBD1 might be the D gene, on 6 matching bases. The sequenced DNA is TGCAGCGTGGGCGGTGCGGACAGACATTATGGCTACACCTTC. This gives the protein CSVGGADRHYGYTF.